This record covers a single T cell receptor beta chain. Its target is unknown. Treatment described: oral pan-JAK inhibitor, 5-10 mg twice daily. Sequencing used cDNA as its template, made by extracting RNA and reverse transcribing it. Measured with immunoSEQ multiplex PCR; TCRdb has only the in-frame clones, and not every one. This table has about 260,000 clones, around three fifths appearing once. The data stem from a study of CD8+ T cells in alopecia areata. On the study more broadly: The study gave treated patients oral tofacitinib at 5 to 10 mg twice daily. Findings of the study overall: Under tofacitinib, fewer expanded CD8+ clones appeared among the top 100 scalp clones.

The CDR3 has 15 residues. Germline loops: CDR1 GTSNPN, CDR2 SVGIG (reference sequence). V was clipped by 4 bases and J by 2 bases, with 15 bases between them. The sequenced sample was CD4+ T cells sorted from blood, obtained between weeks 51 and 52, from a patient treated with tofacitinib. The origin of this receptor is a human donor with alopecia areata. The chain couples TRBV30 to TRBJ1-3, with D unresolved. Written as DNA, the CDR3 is TGTGCCTGGACCGTAGGGAGTTCGGCTGGAAACACCATATATTTT. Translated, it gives CAWTVGSSAGNTIYF. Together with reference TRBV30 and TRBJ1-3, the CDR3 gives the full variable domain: SQTIHQWPATLVQPVGSPLSLECTVEGTSNPNLYWYRQAAGRGLQLLFYSVGIGQISSEVPQNLSASRPQDRQFILSSKKLLLSDSGFYLCAWTVGSSAGNTIYFGEGSWLTVV.